The 30 T cell receptor beta chains below all came from one sample that was sequenced in a study of neurological immune-mediated disorders. From the 5' RACE reads, TCRdb called clonotypes with MiXCR, one entry per CDR3 protein. The sample contains roughly 28,000 distinct CDR3 sequences, 3.3% of which appear only once. Source material: PBMCs. Receptors originate from a woman between 25 and 40 years old with multiple sclerosis.

There are many counts of this clonotype. V gene TRBV4-2 combines with J gene TRBJ2-2, with 10 nucleotides matching TRBD1. From germline, CDR1 is LGHNA and CDR2 YNFKEQ. Trimming cost V 2 bases and J 7 bases; bases outside gene matches: 7. The CDR3 is 16 residues long. CDR3 protein: CASSQPGQGLGGELFF. In DNA, the CDR3 is TGTGCCAGCAGCCAACCGGGACAGGGGCTCGGCGGGGAGCTGTTTTTT.

This clonotype was counted at least ten times. The gene calls are TRBV7-6 and TRBJ2-3; D remains unclear. Trimming took 4 bases from V and 10 from J, leaving 15 bases between them. The CDR3 is 13 amino acids. Germline values: CDR1 SGHVS, CDR2 FNYEAQ. The CDR3 DNA reads as TGTGCCAGCAGCTACTCCGCTAGTTCTTCGCAGTATTTT. It yields the protein CASSYSASSSQYF.

This clonotype showed up many times. V usage is TRBV5-1 and J usage is TRBJ2-4, with unresolved D. The V end lost 0 bases, the J end lost 6 bases, and 7 bases lay between the germline ends. Germline assignment: CDR1 SGHRS and CDR2 YFSETQ. The CDR3 is 13 amino acids. The CDR3 region is CASSLDRLNIQYF. CDR3 nucleotide sequence: TGCGCCAGCAGCTTGGACAGATTAAACATTCAGTACTTC.

This clonotype was observed many times. The chain joins TRBV18 to TRBJ2-3, with 7 positions matching TRBD2. With V trimmed by 2 bases and J by 4 bases, 3 bases remained unmatched. CDR3 length: 14 residues. Germline V gene lookup returns CDR1 KGHSH and CDR2 LQKENI. The CDR3 region is CASSPSGAPDTQYF. CDR3 nucleotide sequence: TGTGCCAGCTCACCAAGCGGGGCCCCAGATACGCAGTATTTT.

This clonotype was recorded at least ten times. V usage is TRBV29-1 and J usage is TRBJ2-5; TRBD2 aligns across 12 bases. This CDR3 contains 15 residues. J gave up 4 bases and V 1 base, and 4 bases lay outside the gene matches. CDR1 and CDR2 (germline): SQVTM, ANQGSEA. CDR3 residues: CSVEGTSGVGETQYF. The CDR3 DNA reads as TGCAGCGTTGAAGGGACTAGCGGGGTCGGAGAGACCCAGTACTTC.

This clonotype appeared many times. V and J are TRBV27 and TRBJ2-7; weak D call: TRBD2 (6 bases). This CDR3 is 13 amino acids long. Trimming pared 6 bases from V and 6 bases from J, leaving 15 bases between. Germline V lookup: CDR1 MNHEY, CDR2 SMNVEV (reference sequence). The CDR3 protein is CASSNTGVGEQYF. CDR3 sequence (DNA): TGTGCCAGCAGCAACACGGGGGTGGGCGAGCAGTACTTC.

This clonotype was detected ten times or more. The chain couples TRBV5-1 to TRBJ1-1; D possibly corresponds to TRBD1 (6 bases). The CDR3 runs to 15 residues. Deletions cut 3 bases from V and 4 bases from J, with 16 bases between. Germline CDR1 and CDR2: SGHRS and YFSETQ. The CDR3 DNA follows: TGCGCCAGCAGCTCTCTCGGCGGGGGCGTCACTGAAGCTTTCTTT. It codes for CASSSLGGGVTEAFF.

There are many counts of this clonotype. This chain joins TRBV20-1 and TRBJ2-5; unclear D gene. V lost 1 base, J lost 4 bases, and 10 bases lay in between. Germline V gene lookup returns CDR1 DFQATT and CDR2 SNEGSKA (reference sequence). The CDR3 is 13 amino acids. CDR3 coding DNA: TGCAGTGCTAGAGGCATTTTCGGAGAGACCCAGTACTTC. This gives the protein CSARGIFGETQYF.

Turning to this clonotype: A much larger clone is a single base away; this may be a read error. This chain joins TRBV5-1 and TRBJ1-1, with unresolved D. V lost 4 bases, J lost 0 bases, and 13 bases lay in between. CDR3 size: 15 residues. In germline, CDR1 is SGHRS, CDR2 YFSETQ. CDR3 nucleotide sequence: TGCGCCAGCAGCATGTCCCCGGGCTTGAACACTGAAGCTTTCTTT. Translated, it gives CASSMSPGLNTEAFF.

This chain links TRBV20-1 with TRBJ1-2; D unclear. CDR1 and CDR2 from the germline V gene are DFQATT and SNEGSKA (reference sequence). The CDR3 is 14 residues long. The V and J ends lost 0 bases and 4 bases respectively, with 12 bases between them. CDR3 loop: CSARDQKLFYGYTF. Written as DNA, the CDR3 is TGCAGTGCTAGAGATCAAAAGCTCTTCTATGGCTACACCTTC.

This clonotype has ten or more counts. The chain joins TRBV5-6 to TRBJ2-3; 7 nucleotides line up with TRBD2. This CDR3 has 15 residues. CDR1 is SGHDT and CDR2 is YYEEEE in the germline V gene. With 5 bases clipped from V and 6 bases from J, the junction kept 12 bases outside the gene matches. The CDR3 sequence: CASSPAGPRWDTQYF. The CDR3, as DNA: TGTGCCAGCAGTCCAGCGGGACCCCGGTGGGATACGCAGTATTTT.

This clonotype was picked up many times. The rearrangement joins TRBV4-2 to TRBJ2-1; D gene ambiguous. Deletions cut 2 bases from V and 6 bases from J, with 17 bases between. Germline loops: CDR1 LGHNA, CDR2 YNFKEQ. This CDR3 has 16 amino acids. CDR3 DNA: TGTGCCAGCAGCCAAAAGAGTCGGGTCGGATTCAATGAGCAGTTCTTC. Protein product: CASSQKSRVGFNEQFF.

Many counts were recorded for this clonotype. The V gene is TRBV2, the J gene TRBJ2-5; 7 bases fit TRBD2. CDR1 and CDR2 (germline): SNHLY, FYNNEI. V was clipped by 8 bases and J by 0 bases; unmatched bases: 6. CDR3 length equals 14 residues. CDR3 nucleotides: TGTGCCAGCGGGAAGCGGGGAAACCAAGAGACCCAGTACTTC. This gives the protein CASGKRGNQETQYF.

This clonotype came up many times. This chain uses TRBV6-5 with TRBJ2-2; a weak D match, TRBD2 (5 bases). Trimming pared 5 bases from V and 4 bases from J, leaving 14 bases between. Germline assignment: CDR1 MNHEY and CDR2 SVGAGI. CDR3 size: 15 residues. CDR3 sequence: CASSKGLEGTGELFF. In nucleotides, the CDR3 is TGTGCCAGCAGTAAAGGATTAGAGGGCACCGGGGAGCTGTTTTTT.

The CDR3 coding sequence is TGTGCCAGCAGTACCCCCCTCAGCGGGGGAGCCTACAATGAGCAGTTCTTC. It specifies CASSTPLSGGAYNEQFF. This rearrangement joins TRBV27 to TRBJ2-1, with 8 bases that match TRBD2. V shed 5 bases and J 2 bases; nucleotides not matched to a gene: 11. The CDR3 length is 17 residues. The germline CDR1 and CDR2 sequences are MNHEY and SMNVEV (reference sequence).

This clonotype was observed many times. This chain links TRBV20-1 with TRBJ2-7, with 9 bases aligning to TRBD2. Trimming at V came to 6 bases and at J to 3 bases, leaving 9 bases not matched to a gene. From germline, CDR1 is DFQATT and CDR2 SNEGSKA (reference sequence). The CDR3 consists of 14 residues. CDR3 DNA sequence: TGCAGTGCGAGTCGACTAGCGGCGATCTACGAGCAGTACTTC. This gives the protein CSASRLAAIYEQYF.

This clonotype was seen ten or more times. In nucleotides, the CDR3 is TGTGCCAGCAGCTCTGGGACAGGGACCTACAATGAGCAGTTCTTC. It is translated as CASSSGTGTYNEQFF. The chain carries TRBV11-3 and TRBJ2-1, with 9 nucleotides matching TRBD1. CDR1 SGHNT and CDR2 YENEEA come from the germline V gene. The V and J ends lost 4 bases and 2 bases, in that order; junction bases with no gene match: 3. The CDR3 covers 15 residues.

This clonotype was seen ten or more times. The V call is TRBV7-2, the J call TRBJ2-7; 9 bases are shared with TRBD1. Per germline, CDR1 SGHTA and CDR2 FQGNSA. J was trimmed by 4 bases and V by 3 bases; bases with no gene match: 4. This CDR3 comprises 14 residues. CDR3 loop: CASSFRGQGYEQYF. CDR3 sequence (DNA): TGTGCCAGCAGCTTTAGAGGACAGGGGTACGAGCAGTACTTC.

The sample holds many counts of this clonotype. The V gene is TRBV6-6, the J gene TRBJ1-1; D is undetermined. The CDR3 sequence is 12 residues long. Trimming cost V 5 bases and J 8 bases, with 12 bases left between them. Per germline, CDR1 MNHNY and CDR2 SVGAGI (reference sequence). The DNA of the CDR3 is TGTGCCAGCAGTCCTCATGCGACAGAAGCTTTCTTT. Translating gives CASSPHATEAFF.

In its sample, this clonotype ranks as medium-sized (0.01 to 0.1%). The chain combines TRBV28 with TRBJ1-1; perhaps TRBD1 as D (6 bases). V was cut by 9 bases and J by 3 bases, with 17 bases left in between. This CDR3 comprises 14 residues. The germline CDR1 and CDR2 sequences are MDHEN and SYDVKM. CDR3 residues: CASGGPQGYTEAFF. The CDR3, as DNA: TGTGCCAGTGGAGGACCACAGGGCTACACTGAAGCTTTCTTT.

There are many counts of this clonotype. The V call is TRBV18, the J call TRBJ2-5, with D perhaps TRBD1 (5 bases). V was shortened by 6 bases and J by 1 base, with 9 bases between the two germline ends. Germline V CDR1 and CDR2: KGHSH, LQKENI. The CDR3 is made up of 13 amino acids. CDR3 sequence: CASSQDTQETQYF. CDR3 nucleotides: TGTGCCAGCTCTCAGGACACCCAAGAGACCCAGTACTTC.

This clonotype was recorded many times. The CDR3 DNA reads TGTGCCAGCAGCTTAGCGCGGTATCGCAGGGGTAATGAGCAGTTCTTC. Its protein is CASSLARYRRGNEQFF. This chain connects TRBV7-2 to TRBJ2-1; tentatively, D is TRBD1 (6 bases). Germline V gene data show CDR1 as SGHTA and CDR2 as FQGNSA. V was cut by 0 bases and J by 7 bases, with 16 bases left in between. This CDR3 spans 16 amino acids.

This clonotype came up many times. J is TRBJ1-1 and V is TRBV7-6; D uncertain. Germline CDR1 is SGHVS and CDR2 is FNYEAQ. The CDR3 is 11 amino acids. The V end lost 8 bases, the J end lost 6 bases, and 10 bases lay between the germline ends. CDR3: CASLQGAEAFF. CDR3 sequence (DNA): TGTGCCAGCTTACAAGGCGCTGAAGCTTTCTTT.

This clonotype has a count of ten or more. V is TRBV20-1 and J is TRBJ2-7; D might be TRBD2 (5 bases). Germline V gene data show CDR1 as DFQATT and CDR2 as SNEGSKA (reference sequence). This CDR3 spans 13 amino acids. The V gene lost 6 bases and the J gene lost 3 bases, with 15 bases spanning the gap. CDR3 coding DNA: TGCAGTGCCCCCGGTGAGGGATACTACGAGCAGTACTTC. This codes for CSAPGEGYYEQYF.

This clonotype was picked up many times. The V call is TRBV12-3 or TRBV12-4, the J call TRBJ2-1; maybe TRBD1 (6 bases). Deletions cut 4 bases from V and 8 bases from J, with 15 bases between. This CDR3 is built from 14 residues. The CDR3 nucleotides read TGTGCCAGCAGTTCCTATGGGACACTCGATGAGCAGTTCTTC. This codes for CASSSYGTLDEQFF.

In this sample, this clonotype is medium-sized. The chain is built from TRBV12-3 or TRBV12-4 and TRBJ1-1; D ambiguous. The CDR3 contains 12 residues. Between the trimmed V and J ends, which lost 10 bases and 5 bases, there was a span of 14 bases. This CDR3 reads CATQLVGTEAFF. The CDR3 bases are TGTGCCACTCAATTGGTCGGAACTGAAGCTTTCTTT.

This clonotype was seen repeatedly, ten times or more. CDR3 loop: CASSLLRGAANVLTF. In DNA, the CDR3 is TGTGCCAGCAGCCTTTTGAGGGGTGCGGCCAACGTCCTGACTTTC. This rearrangement joins TRBV7-2 to TRBJ2-6, with D possibly being TRBD1 or TRBD2 (5 bases each). CDR3 length: 15 residues. The V and J ends lost 5 bases and 6 bases respectively, with 14 bases between them. From germline, CDR1 is SGHTA and CDR2 FQGNSA.

As concerns this clonotype: Because it lacks the conserved phenylalanine or tryptophan at the end, this CDR3 is likely a read error. The chain is built from TRBV18 and TRBJ2-5; possible D gene TRBD1, 6 bases. The germline V and J ends were trimmed by 5 bases and 10 bases, with 17 bases remaining between them. The CDR3 has 13 residues. Per the germline V gene, CDR1 is KGHSH and CDR2 is LQKENI. The CDR3, as DNA: TGTGCCAGCTCAGCCAATCGGGACATCTACCAGTACAAC. As protein: CASSANRDIYQYN.

This clonotype was detected ten times or more. The V gene is TRBV7-8, the J gene TRBJ2-1; 7 nucleotides match TRBD1. There are 14 residues in the CDR3. The V gene end was trimmed by 5 bases and the J gene end by 7 bases; junction bases not matched to a gene: 8. CDR1 and CDR2 (germline): SGHVS, FQNEAQ. CDR3 DNA sequence: TGTGCCAGCAGCGTAGACAGGGTTTTAAATGAGCAGTTCTTC. Its translation is CASSVDRVLNEQFF.

This clonotype was recorded many times. The chain couples TRBV7-9 to TRBJ2-3; no reliable D call. The CDR3 consists of 14 residues. CDR1 and CDR2 from the germline V gene are SEHNR and FQNEAQ (reference sequence). V lost 1 base, J lost 2 bases, and 7 bases lay in between. DNA for the CDR3: TGTGCCAGCAGCTTAGGACAATACACAGATACGCAGTATTTT. Residues: CASSLGQYTDTQYF.